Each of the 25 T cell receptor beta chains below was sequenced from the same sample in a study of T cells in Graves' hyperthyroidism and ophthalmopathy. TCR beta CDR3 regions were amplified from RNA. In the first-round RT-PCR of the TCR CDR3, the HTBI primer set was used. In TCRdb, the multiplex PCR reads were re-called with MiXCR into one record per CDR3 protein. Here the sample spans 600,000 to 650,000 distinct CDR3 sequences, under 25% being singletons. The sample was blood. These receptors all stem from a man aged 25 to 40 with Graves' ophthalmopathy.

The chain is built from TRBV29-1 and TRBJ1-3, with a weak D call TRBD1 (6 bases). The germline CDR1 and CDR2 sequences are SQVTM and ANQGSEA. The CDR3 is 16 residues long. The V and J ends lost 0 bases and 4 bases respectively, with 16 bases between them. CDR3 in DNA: TGCAGCGTTGAAGATCTTAATACCCAGGGGGGAAACACCATATATTTT. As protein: CSVEDLNTQGGNTIYF.

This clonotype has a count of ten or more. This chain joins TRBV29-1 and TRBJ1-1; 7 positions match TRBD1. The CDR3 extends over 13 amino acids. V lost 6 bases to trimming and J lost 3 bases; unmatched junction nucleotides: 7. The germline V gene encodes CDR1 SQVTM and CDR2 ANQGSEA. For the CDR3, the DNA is TGCAGCGTGTTGGGACAGCTGTACACTGAAGCTTTCTTT. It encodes CSVLGQLYTEAFF.

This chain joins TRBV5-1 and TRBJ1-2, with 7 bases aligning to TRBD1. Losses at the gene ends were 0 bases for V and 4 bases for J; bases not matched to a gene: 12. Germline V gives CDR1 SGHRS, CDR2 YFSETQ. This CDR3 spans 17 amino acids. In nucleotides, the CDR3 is TGCGCCAGCAGCTTGGATGGGGTAACAGGGGCGGTCTATGGCTACACCTTC. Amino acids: CASSLDGVTGAVYGYTF.

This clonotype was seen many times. The CDR3 spells CASSPPGYEQYF. For the CDR3, the DNA is TGTGCCAGCAGTCCACCCGGCTACGAGCAGTACTTC. The V gene is TRBV28, the J gene TRBJ2-7; D not certain. The length of the CDR3 is 12 residues. In germline, CDR1 is MDHEN, CDR2 SYDVKM. V shed 5 bases and J shed 3 bases, with 8 bases lying between them.

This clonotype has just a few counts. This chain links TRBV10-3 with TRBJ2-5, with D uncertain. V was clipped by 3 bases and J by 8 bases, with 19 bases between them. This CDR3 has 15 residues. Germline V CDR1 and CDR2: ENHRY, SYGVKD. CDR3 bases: TGTGCCATCAGTGAATCAGACACTGGGCTGCCCACCCAGTACTTC. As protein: CAISESDTGLPTQYF.

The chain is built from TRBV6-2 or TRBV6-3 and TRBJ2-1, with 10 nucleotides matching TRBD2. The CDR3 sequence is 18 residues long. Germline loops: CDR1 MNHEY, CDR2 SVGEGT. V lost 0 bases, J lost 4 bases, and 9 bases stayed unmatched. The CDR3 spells CASSYSSTSGITYNEQFF. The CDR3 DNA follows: TGTGCCAGCAGTTACTCGAGTACTAGCGGGATCACATACAATGAGCAGTTCTTC.

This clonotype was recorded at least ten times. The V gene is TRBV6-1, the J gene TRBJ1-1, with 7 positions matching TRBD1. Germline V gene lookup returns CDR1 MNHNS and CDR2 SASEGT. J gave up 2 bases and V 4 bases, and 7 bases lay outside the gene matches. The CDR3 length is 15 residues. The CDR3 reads CASSARQGTNTEAFF. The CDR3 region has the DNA TGTGCCAGCAGTGCAAGACAGGGTACTAACACTGAAGCTTTCTTT.

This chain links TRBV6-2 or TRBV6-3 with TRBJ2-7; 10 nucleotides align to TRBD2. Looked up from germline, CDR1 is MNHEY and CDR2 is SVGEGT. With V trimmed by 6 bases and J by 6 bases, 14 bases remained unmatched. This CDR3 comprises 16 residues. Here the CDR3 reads CASRPPGLAGEGEQYF. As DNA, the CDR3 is TGTGCCAGCAGACCCCCCGGGCTAGCGGGAGAGGGCGAGCAGTACTTC.

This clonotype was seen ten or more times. The chain's CDR3 is CASSYSGTGGNEQYF. The CDR3 DNA is TGTGCCAGCAGTTACTCTGGGACAGGGGGGAACGAGCAGTACTTC. The chain links TRBV6-2 or TRBV6-3 to TRBJ2-7, with 11 nucleotides matching TRBD1. The CDR3 spans 15 residues. From germline, CDR1 is MNHEY and CDR2 SVGEGT. Trimming at V came to 0 bases and at J to 5 bases, leaving 3 bases not matched to a gene.

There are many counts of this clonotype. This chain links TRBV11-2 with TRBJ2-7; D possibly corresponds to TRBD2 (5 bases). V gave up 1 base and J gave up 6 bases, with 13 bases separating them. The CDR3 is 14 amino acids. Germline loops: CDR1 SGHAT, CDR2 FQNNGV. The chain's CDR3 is CASSLASRTREQYF. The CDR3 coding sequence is TGTGCCAGCAGCTTAGCGTCCAGGACTCGCGAGCAGTACTTC.

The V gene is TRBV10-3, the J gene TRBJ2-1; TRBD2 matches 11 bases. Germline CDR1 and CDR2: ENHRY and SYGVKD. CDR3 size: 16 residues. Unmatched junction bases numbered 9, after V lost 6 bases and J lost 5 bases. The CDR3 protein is CAIRRTLAGDNNEQFF. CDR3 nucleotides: TGTGCCATCAGGCGAACACTAGCGGGAGACAACAATGAGCAGTTCTTC.

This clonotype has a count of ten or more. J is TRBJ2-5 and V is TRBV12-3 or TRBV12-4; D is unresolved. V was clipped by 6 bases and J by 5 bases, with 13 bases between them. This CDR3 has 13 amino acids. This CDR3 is CASSTHNWETQYF. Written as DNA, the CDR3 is TGTGCCAGCAGCACCCACAACTGGGAGACCCAGTACTTC.

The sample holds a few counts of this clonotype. CDR3 nucleotides: TGTGCCAGCTCATTCGTGACAGGGGACTACGAGCAGTACTTC. It yields the protein CASSFVTGDYEQYF. The chain recombines TRBV18 with TRBJ2-7; 8 bases map to TRBD1. The CDR3 spans 14 residues. The J segment lost 3 bases and the V segment lost 5 bases, leaving 6 bases of the junction unmatched. Germline V gives CDR1 KGHSH, CDR2 LQKENI.

The CDR3, as DNA: TGCAGTGCCCCCTTCGGGGGAGTTAATAGCAATCAGCCCCAGCATTTT. Protein product: CSAPFGGVNSNQPQHF. The V and J genes are TRBV20-1 and TRBJ1-5, with D possibly being TRBD1 (5 bases). CDR3 size: 16 residues. Germline-derived CDR1 and CDR2 are DFQATT and SNEGSKA (reference sequence). V gave up 6 bases and J gave up 0 bases, with 18 bases separating them.

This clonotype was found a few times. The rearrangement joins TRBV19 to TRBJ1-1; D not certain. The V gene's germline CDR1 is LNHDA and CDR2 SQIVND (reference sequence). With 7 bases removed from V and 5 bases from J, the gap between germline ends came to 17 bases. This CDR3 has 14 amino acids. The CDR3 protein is CASKIDGVGTEAFF. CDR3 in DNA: TGTGCCAGTAAAATAGACGGCGTGGGGACTGAAGCTTTCTTT.

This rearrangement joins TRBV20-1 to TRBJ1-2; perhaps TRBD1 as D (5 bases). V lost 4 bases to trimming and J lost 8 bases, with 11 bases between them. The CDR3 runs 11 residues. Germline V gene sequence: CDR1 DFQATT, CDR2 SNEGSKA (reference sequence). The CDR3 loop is CSAIGGDGYTF. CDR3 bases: TGCAGTGCTATCGGGGGTGACGGCTACACCTTC.

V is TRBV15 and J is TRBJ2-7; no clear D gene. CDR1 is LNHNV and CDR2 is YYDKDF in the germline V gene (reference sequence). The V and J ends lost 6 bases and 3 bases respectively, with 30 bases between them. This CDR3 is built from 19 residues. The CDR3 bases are TGTGCCACCAGAGACGAAGGCGGAGAACCGTCAGGATTTTTCTACGAGCAGTACTTC. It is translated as CATRDEGGEPSGFFYEQYF. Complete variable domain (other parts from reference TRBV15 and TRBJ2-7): DAMVIQNPRYQVTQFGKPVTLSCSQTLNHNVMYWYQQKSSQAPKLLFHYYDKDFNNEADTPDNFQSRRPNTSFCFLDIRSPGLGDTAMYLCATRDEGGEPSGFFYEQYFGPGTRLTVT.

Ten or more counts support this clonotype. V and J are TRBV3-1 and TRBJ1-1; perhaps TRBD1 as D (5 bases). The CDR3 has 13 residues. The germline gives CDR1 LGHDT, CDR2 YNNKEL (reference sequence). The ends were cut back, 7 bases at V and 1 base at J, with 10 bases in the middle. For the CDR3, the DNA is TGTGCCAGCAACCGGGGGGGGAACACTGAAGCTTTCTTT. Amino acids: CASNRGGNTEAFF. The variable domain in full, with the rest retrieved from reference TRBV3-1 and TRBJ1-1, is DTAVSQTPKYLVTQMGNDKSIKCEQNLGHDTMYWYKQDSKKFLKIMFSYNNKELIINETVPNRFSPKSPDKAHLNLHINSLELGDSAVYFCASNRGGNTEAFFGQGTRLTVV.

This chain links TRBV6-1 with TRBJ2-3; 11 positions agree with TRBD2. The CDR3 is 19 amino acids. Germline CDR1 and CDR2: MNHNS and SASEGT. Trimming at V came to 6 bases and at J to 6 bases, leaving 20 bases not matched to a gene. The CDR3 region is CASSSGQGLAGGPSDTQYF. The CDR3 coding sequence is TGTGCCAGCAGCTCCGGACAGGGCTTAGCGGGAGGGCCCTCGGATACGCAGTATTTT.

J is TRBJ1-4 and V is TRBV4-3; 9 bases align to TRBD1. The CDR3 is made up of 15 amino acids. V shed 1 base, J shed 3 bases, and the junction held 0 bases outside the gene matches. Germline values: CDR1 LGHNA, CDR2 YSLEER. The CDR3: CASSQGQGANEKLFF. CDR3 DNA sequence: TGCGCCAGCAGCCAAGGACAGGGGGCTAATGAAAAACTGTTTTTT.

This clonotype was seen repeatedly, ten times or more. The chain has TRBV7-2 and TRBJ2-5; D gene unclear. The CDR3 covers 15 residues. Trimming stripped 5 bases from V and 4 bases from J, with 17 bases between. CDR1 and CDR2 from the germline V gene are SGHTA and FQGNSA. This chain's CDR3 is CASSPSIRARETQYF. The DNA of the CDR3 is TGTGCCAGCAGCCCCAGTATCCGGGCCCGAGAGACCCAGTACTTC.

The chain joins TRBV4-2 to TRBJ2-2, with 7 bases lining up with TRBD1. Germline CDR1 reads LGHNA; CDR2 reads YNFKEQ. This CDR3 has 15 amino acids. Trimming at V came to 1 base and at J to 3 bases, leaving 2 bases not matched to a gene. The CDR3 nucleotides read TGTGCCAGCAGCCAAGTCGACAGGGACACCGGGGAGCTGTTTTTT. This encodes CASSQVDRDTGELFF.

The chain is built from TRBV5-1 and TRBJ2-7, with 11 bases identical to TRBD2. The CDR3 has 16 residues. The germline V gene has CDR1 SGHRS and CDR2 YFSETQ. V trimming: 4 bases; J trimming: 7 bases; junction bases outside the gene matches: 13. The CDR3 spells CASSPKLAGEQGEQYF. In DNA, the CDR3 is TGCGCCAGCAGCCCCAAACTAGCGGGAGAACAAGGGGAGCAGTACTTC.

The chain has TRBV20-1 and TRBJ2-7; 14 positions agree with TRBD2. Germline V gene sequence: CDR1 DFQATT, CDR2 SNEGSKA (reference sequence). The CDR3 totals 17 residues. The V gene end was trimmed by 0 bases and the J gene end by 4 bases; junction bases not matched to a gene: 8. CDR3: CSARDSGLAGEIYEQYF. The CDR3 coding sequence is TGCAGTGCTAGAGATTCGGGACTAGCGGGAGAGATTTACGAGCAGTACTTC.

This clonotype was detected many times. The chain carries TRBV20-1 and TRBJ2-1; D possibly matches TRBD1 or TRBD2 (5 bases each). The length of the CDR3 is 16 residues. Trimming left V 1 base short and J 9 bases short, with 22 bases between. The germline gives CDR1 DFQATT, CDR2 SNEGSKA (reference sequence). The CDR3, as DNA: TGCAGTGCTAGAGGGTCGTTACGGGGCGTCTTCGGTGAGCAGTTCTTC. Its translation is CSARGSLRGVFGEQFF.